Listed below are T cell receptor beta chains from one sample, sequenced in a study of beta chain features in type 1 diabetes. Profiled with immunoSEQ multiplex PCR; TCRdb holds only in-frame clones, not every one. The sample lists 600,000 to 650,000 clones; roughly a sixth were seen once. What was sequenced was naive CD4+ T cells from blood. The receptors were sampled from a man aged 18-30 years in good health. Both conserved end residues are part of each CDR3. D genes are given only for firm matches. Clone size is shown for a subset of rows, as once, few, many or a class of expanded clone.

V: TRBV5-5
J: TRBJ2-7
size: .
D: .
CDR3: CASSLFPDSYEQYF
DNA: TGTGCCAGCAGCTTGTTTCCAGACTCCTACGAGCAGTACTTC

V: TRBV6-1
J: TRBJ2-1
size: few
D: .
CDR3: CASSVISSYNEQFF
DNA: TGTGCCAGCAGCGTAATAAGCTCCTACAATGAGCAGTTCTTC

V: TRBV18
J: TRBJ2-1
size: few
D: .
CDR3: CASSPPTGSSYNEQFF
DNA: TGTGCCAGCTCACCACCGACGGGCAGTTCCTACAATGAGCAGTTCTTC

V: TRBV2
J: TRBJ1-3
size: .
D: .
CDR3: CASRGDIRSGNTIYF
DNA: TGTGCCAGCAGGGGGGACATCCGCTCTGGAAACACCATATATTTT

V: TRBV18
J: TRBJ2-7
size: few
D: TRBD1
CDR3: CASSLGQVDAQYF
DNA: TGTGCCAGCTCTCTGGGACAGGTGGACGCGCAGTACTTC

V: TRBV7-2
J: TRBJ1-2
size: .
D: .
CDR3: CASSLAGSPYGYTF
DNA: TGTGCCAGCAGCTTAGCGGGGAGTCCCTATGGCTACACCTTC

V: TRBV10-2
J: TRBJ2-5
size: .
D: .
CDR3: CASLPDGQETQYF
DNA: TGCGCCAGCCTCCCCGACGGCCAAGAGACCCAGTACTTC

V: TRBV15
J: TRBJ2-7
size: few
D: .
CDR3: CATSRGFYEQYF
DNA: TGTGCCACCAGCAGAGGATTTTACGAGCAGTACTTC

V: TRBV5-1
J: TRBJ2-6
size: .
D: .
CDR3: CASSLARSPSGANVLTF
DNA: TGCGCCAGCAGCTTGGCTCGCAGTCCCTCCGGGGCCAACGTCCTGACTTTC

V: TRBV4-1
J: TRBJ2-1
size: few
D: TRBD2
CDR3: CASSPPGTRIPNEQFF
DNA: TGCGCCAGCAGTCCGCCCGGGACTAGAATCCCCAATGAGCAGTTCTTC

V: TRBV18
J: TRBJ2-5
size: few
D: .
CDR3: CASSTDLVGRETQYF
DNA: TGTGCCAGCTCAACCGACCTAGTAGGGCGGGAGACCCAGTACTTC

V: TRBV2
J: TRBJ1-2
size: .
D: TRBD1
CDR3: CASRGDSQGYTF
DNA: TGTGCCAGCAGGGGGGACAGTCAAGGCTACACCTTC

V: TRBV6-1
J: TRBJ1-1
size: few
D: TRBD1
CDR3: CASSDPGQGARAFF
DNA: TGTGCCAGCAGTGACCCGGGACAGGGGGCTCGGGCTTTCTTT

V: TRBV7-2
J: TRBJ1-5
size: .
D: .
CDR3: CASSLSGTRNSNQPQHF
DNA: TGTGCCAGCAGCTTATCCGGGACAAGAAATAGCAATCAGCCCCAGCATTTT

V: TRBV9
J: TRBJ2-7
size: few
D: TRBD2
CDR3: CASSEGGSGASSYEQYF
DNA: TGTGCCAGCAGCGAGGGTGGTAGCGGGGCCTCCTCCTACGAGCAGTACTTC

V: TRBV5-4
J: TRBJ2-7
size: few
D: TRBD1
CDR3: CASSSPGQGDYEQYF
DNA: TGTGCCAGCAGCTCACCGGGACAGGGGGACTACGAGCAGTACTTC

V: TRBV29-1
J: TRBJ2-1
size: few
D: TRBD2
CDR3: CSVGAGLAGVSSYNEQFF
DNA: TGCAGCGTTGGGGCGGGACTAGCGGGGGTGAGCTCCTACAATGAGCAGTTCTTC

V: TRBV7-3
J: TRBJ2-3
size: .
D: .
CDR3: CASSPAAADTQYF
DNA: TGTGCCAGCAGCCCAGCGGCCGCAGATACGCAGTATTTT

V: TRBV10-3
J: TRBJ1-5
size: once
D: .
CDR3: CAISLLQGQPQHF
DNA: TGTGCCATCAGTTTACTACAGGGCCAGCCCCAGCATTTT

V: TRBV18
J: TRBJ1-5
size: few
D: TRBD1
CDR3: CASSLGQDSNQPQHF
DNA: TGTGCCAGCTCACTAGGACAGGATAGCAATCAGCCCCAGCATTTT

V: TRBV29-1
J: TRBJ1-3
size: few
D: .
CDR3: CSVRQENSGNTIYF
DNA: TGCAGCGTGAGACAGGAGAACTCTGGAAACACCATATATTTT

V: TRBV5-1
J: TRBJ2-1
size: .
D: .
CDR3: CASSLAGLSGQFF
DNA: .

V: TRBV4-1
J: TRBJ2-1
size: .
D: .
CDR3: CASSQVGSSSYNEQFF
DNA: TGCGCCAGCAGCCAAGTGGGCTCGAGCTCCTACAATGAGCAGTTCTTC

V: TRBV2
J: TRBJ2-1
size: few
D: TRBD1
CDR3: CASRTQGAAYNEQFF
DNA: TGTGCCAGCAGGACACAGGGGGCGGCTTACAATGAGCAGTTCTTC

V: TRBV19
J: TRBJ2-7
size: .
D: TRBD1
CDR3: CASSIQGEIHEQYF
DNA: TGTGCCAGTAGTATCCAGGGGGAGATCCACGAGCAGTACTTC

V: TRBV9
J: TRBJ2-2
size: .
D: .
CDR3: CASSVEQGYTGELFF
DNA: TGTGCCAGCAGCGTAGAACAGGGCTACACCGGGGAGCTGTTTTTT